A single sample is the source of the 9 T cell receptor beta chains below, sequenced in a study of cytomegalovirus exposure and HLA in healthy donors. Primers: 60 Vbeta forward and 13 Jbeta reverse. Data came from immunoSEQ multiplex PCR; TCRdb stores just in-frame clones and leaves some out. In the table there are 170,000 or so clones, 83% of which are singletons. Input material: PBMCs. The origin of the receptors is a man in his fifties or sixties in good health and CMV-seronegative.

This rearrangement joins TRBV19 to TRBJ2-1, with 8 bases fitting TRBD2. Germline V gene lookup returns CDR1 LNHDA and CDR2 SQIVND (reference sequence). With 2 bases clipped from V and 4 bases from J, the junction kept 16 bases outside the gene matches. The CDR3 is made up of 19 amino acids. The CDR3 DNA reads TGTGCCAGTAGTATACGGTACCCGCCGGGGCGGGAGGCTTACAATGAGCAGTTCTTC. Encoded protein: CASSIRYPPGREAYNEQFF.

The rearrangement joins TRBV7-6 to TRBJ2-7, with D possibly TRBD2 on 6 matching bases. V was trimmed by 0 bases and J by 6 bases, leaving 12 bases between them. Germline CDR1 is SGHVS and CDR2 is FNYEAQ. The CDR3 totals 14 residues. CDR3 amino acids: CASSLAIEGGEQYF. The CDR3 DNA follows: TGTGCCAGCAGCTTAGCGATAGAGGGAGGCGAGCAGTACTTC. Supplemented by reference TRBV7-6 and TRBJ2-7, the full variable domain reads GAGVSQSPRYKVTKRGQDVALRCDPISGHVSLYWYRQALGQGPEFLTYFNYEAQQDKSGLPNDRFSAERPEGSISTLTIQRTEQRDSAMYRCASSLAIEGGEQYFGPGTRLTVT.

The chain couples TRBV6-5 to TRBJ2-5, with 7 bases aligning to TRBD2. Germline V gene sequence: CDR1 MNHEY, CDR2 SVGAGI. Trimming at V came to 2 bases and at J to 1 base, leaving 7 bases not matched to a gene. This CDR3 comprises 16 residues. This CDR3 reads CASSYSGTTIQETQYF. In DNA form, the CDR3 reads TGTGCCAGCAGTTACAGCGGGACTACGATCCAAGAGACCCAGTACTTC.

The chain combines TRBV19 with TRBJ2-2; 8 bases map to TRBD1. The CDR3 is 17 amino acids. Trimming removed 3 bases from V and 7 bases from J; junction bases left unmatched: 13. Germline CDR1 is LNHDA and CDR2 is SQIVND (reference sequence). The DNA for the CDR3 is TGTGCCAGTAGTATCCGGCAGGGGGCGTTAAGAGGCGGGGAGCTGTTTTTT. Protein: CASSIRQGALRGGELFF.

The rearrangement joins TRBV4-2 to TRBJ2-1, with D maybe TRBD2 (7 bases). V lost 4 bases to trimming and J lost 3 bases, with 16 bases between them. The CDR3 extends over 16 amino acids. Germline-derived CDR1 and CDR2 are LGHNA and YNFKEQ. CDR3 in DNA: TGTGCCAGCAGCCTAGGTGGAGGGGGGGGCTACAATGAGCAGTTCTTC. Protein: CASSLGGGGGYNEQFF.

As regards this clone: At the DNA level, this CDR3 is encoded by other sequences in the same sample as well. This chain connects TRBV4-3 to TRBJ2-7; weak D call: TRBD2 (6 bases). The germline V and J ends were trimmed by 4 bases and 6 bases, with 25 bases remaining between them. The CDR3 is 17 residues long. Germline V lookup: CDR1 LGHNA, CDR2 YSLEER. CDR3 nucleotides: TGCGCCAGCAGCCTTTCTACCGGGGGTCTCATCTGGGGCGAGCAGTACTTC. Encoded protein: CASSLSTGGLIWGEQYF.

With respect to this clone: Relative to the germline gene, one junction end is altered; a read error may explain this. This chain uses TRBV30 with TRBJ2-2; TRBD2 agrees at 12 bases. The germline CDR1 and CDR2 sequences are GTSNPN and SVGIG (reference sequence). The CDR3 sequence is 18 residues long. CDR3 protein: CAWSAPSGRGSNAGELFF. The CDR3 DNA sequence: TGTGCCTGGAGTGCCCCTAGCGGGAGGGGATCGAACGCCGGGGAGCTGTTTTTT.

The V and J genes are TRBV7-2 and TRBJ2-5; tentatively, D is TRBD2 (6 bases). CDR3 length equals 15 residues. Trimming cost V 5 bases and J 2 bases, with 15 bases left between them. Germline V gives CDR1 SGHTA, CDR2 FQGNSA. CDR3 bases: TGTGCCAGCAGCCCCCATGGGGGGAGGCAAGAGACCCAGTACTTC. This translates into CASSPHGGRQETQYF. The full variable domain, in which reference TRBV7-2 and TRBJ2-5 provide the parts outside the CDR3, is GAGVSQSPSNKVTEKGKDVELRCDPISGHTALYWYRQSLGQGLEFLIYFQGNSAPDKSGLPSDRFSAERTGGSVSTLTIQRTQQEDSAVYLCASSPHGGRQETQYFGPGTRLLVL.

The chain employs TRBV14 and TRBJ1-1; tentatively, D is TRBD1 (5 bases). The CDR3 is 16 amino acids. Germline values: CDR1 SGHDN, CDR2 FVKESK. With 4 bases removed from V and 5 bases from J, the gap between germline ends came to 20 bases. CDR3 sequence (DNA): TGTGCCAGCAGCCTCCTGGGGGGTGGTTCATCGACTGAAGCTTTCTTT. As protein: CASSLLGGGSSTEAFF. Full variable domain (outside the CDR3, taken from reference TRBV14 and TRBJ1-1): EAGVTQFPSHSVIEKGQTVTLRCDPISGHDNLYWYRRVMGKEIKFLLHFVKESKQDESGMPNNRFLAERTGGTYSTLKVQPAELEDSGVYFCASSLLGGGSSTEAFFGQGTRLTVV.